This T cell receptor (beta chain) was documented in a study of blood T cell repertoires in COVID-19. Across the whole study: Samples taken during acute and convalescent COVID-19 were collected in the United States, Italy and Spain. Nucleic acid was either cDNA or gDNA, and it came from T cells, B-cell-depleted T cells, or PBMCs.

Original data processing: For nucleated cells, counts were estimated from reference gene primer amplification. Produced via immunoSEQ multiplex PCR; TCRdb's table is partial and in-frame only. V and J calls and clone size come straight from that table; D and trimming were deduced from the DNA. The table includes 100,000 or so clones, approximately 91% detected once. The CDR3 sequence is 12 residues long. Trimming stripped 0 bases from V and 6 bases from J, with 7 bases between. The germline CDR1 and CDR2 sequences are SGHKS and YYEKEE (reference sequence). The chain recombines TRBV5-5 with TRBJ2-7; possibly TRBD2 for D (5 bases). The sequenced material came from peripheral blood. The sequence derives from a man in his 60s with acute or convalescent COVID-19. The CDR3 region has the DNA TGTGCCAGCAGCTTGGGAGGACTCGAGCAGTACTTC. Its translation is CASSLGGLEQYF.